This T cell receptor (beta chain) is from a study of blood T cell repertoires in COVID-19. Study summary: From the United States, Italy and Spain came samples of acute and convalescent COVID-19. T cells, B-cell-depleted T cells, or PBMCs provided the cDNA or gDNA that served as material.

Clones were sequenced by immunoSEQ multiplex PCR, and TCRdb holds only the in-frame ones, with some missing. The repertoire includes about 210,000 clones, less than 90% of them detected once, and less than 0.75% sits in the top ten. The CDR3 contains 16 residues. Trimming took 5 bases from V and 0 from J, leaving 16 bases between them. CDR1 and CDR2 (germline): LNHDA, SQIVND (reference sequence). The gene calls are TRBV19 and TRBJ1-2; a possible D gene is TRBD1 (6 bases). This TCR derives from a man aged 35 to 55 with acute or convalescent COVID-19. Input material: peripheral blood. The CDR3 loop is CASSRTAFTANYGYTF. Written as DNA, the CDR3 is TGTGCCAGTAGTCGGACAGCTTTTACAGCTAACTATGGCTACACCTTC.